This T cell receptor beta chain was recorded in a study of blood T cell repertoires in COVID-19. Background on the study: Sources were T cells, B-cell-depleted T cells, or PBMCs; the material itself was cDNA or gDNA.

After removal of 7 bases from V and 0 bases from J, the junction contained 1 base not matched to a gene. CDR1 and CDR2 from the germline V gene are SGHRS and YFSETQ. The CDR3 sequence is 14 residues long. Original processing notes: Amplified reference gene primers provided the basis for estimating nucleated cell counts. Clones were read by immunoSEQ multiplex PCR, and TCRdb kept only the in-frame ones, dropping some. For V, J and clone size, that table is used; D and trimming come from the DNA. The table has about 240,000 clones, about 79% seen once. The TCR sequence derives from an elderly woman with acute or convalescent COVID-19. The chain has TRBV5-1 and TRBJ1-4; 9 bases fit TRBD1. Sequencing was performed on peripheral blood. In DNA form, the CDR3 reads TGCGCCAGCGGACAGGGGCCAACTAATGAAAAACTGTTTTTT. Translated, it gives CASGQGPTNEKLFF.